This TCR beta chain emerged from a study of shared clonotypes between healthy human individuals. Study-level results: Sharing across four donors was highest in naive CD4 (around 5%) and lowest in memory CD8 (roughly 0.4%). Relative to their counterparts shared across all four donors, non-shared clonotypes exhibited diminished generation probabilities.

Some clones are missing from TCRdb's copy, which holds only in-frame ones; the method was immunoSEQ multiplex PCR. The sample yields about 2.4 million clones, approximately 94% seen once. The CDR3 contains 15 residues. The V and J ends lost 3 bases and 3 bases, in that order; junction bases with no gene match: 2. Germline loops: CDR1 SGHRS, CDR2 YFSETQ. As regards this clone: What it binds is unknown. The sample carries other DNA sequences with the same CDR3.

The sequence was collected from a man aged 18 to 29 in good health. Some clones in this sample may be carry-over from other donors' samples. The sample was naive CD4+ T cells from PBMCs. Sample subset: CD45RA+ positively selected. This chain links TRBV5-1 with TRBJ2-1, with 11 bases matching TRBD2. CDR3 DNA sequence: TGCGCCAGCAGCTCGACTAGCGGGAACTACAATGAGCAGTTCTTC. Translating it yields CASSSTSGNYNEQFF. The variable domain in full, completed from reference TRBV5-1 and TRBJ2-1, reads KAGVTQTPRYLIKTRGQQVTLSCSPISGHRSVSWYQQTPGQGLQFLFEYFSETQRNKGNFPGRFSGRQFSNSRSEMNVSTLELGDSALYLCASSSTSGNYNEQFFGPGTRLTVL.